These T cell receptor beta chains were read from a single sample in a study of blood T cell repertoires in COVID-19. TCRdb's copy holds only in-frame clones and misses some; the assay was immunoSEQ multiplex PCR. The sample lists some 57,000 clones, 85% occurring once. The material sequenced was peripheral blood. The receptor source for this set is a human donor in a cohort sampled during active COVID-19. Each CDR3 is given with its conserved first and last residue. D genes are given only for firm matches. Some rows have no size entry. The others give once, few or many, or a class for an expanded clone.

D gene: TRBD2; V gene: TRBV6-2/TRBV6-3; J gene: TRBJ2-5; clone size: NA; CDR3 DNA: TGTGCCAGCAGTCTCACTCAGGGACTAGCGGGACAAGAGACCCAGTACTTC; CDR3 protein: CASSLTQGLAGQETQYF
D gene: NA; V gene: TRBV10-1; J gene: TRBJ2-3; clone size: NA; CDR3 DNA: TGCGCCAGCAGTGAGCCGGGTTCAGATACGCAGTATTTT; CDR3 protein: CASSEPGSDTQYF
D gene: NA; V gene: TRBV5-5; J gene: TRBJ1-2; clone size: NA; CDR3 DNA: TGTGCCAGCAGCTTGTCGTATGGCTACACCTTC; CDR3 protein: CASSLSYGYTF
D gene: NA; V gene: TRBV5-4; J gene: TRBJ2-3; clone size: NA; CDR3 DNA: TGTGCCAGCAGAGCTAAGGGGGACACAGATACGCAGTATTTT; CDR3 protein: CASRAKGDTDTQYF
D gene: NA; V gene: TRBV28; J gene: TRBJ1-6; clone size: NA; CDR3 DNA: TGTGCCAGCAGTTTATGGGAGAATTCACCCCTCCACTTT; CDR3 protein: CASSLWENSPLHF
D gene: NA; V gene: TRBV24-1; J gene: TRBJ2-7; clone size: NA; CDR3 DNA: TGTGCCACCAGTGATCCTGCTCAGGGGACCTACGAGCAGTACTTC; CDR3 protein: CATSDPAQGTYEQYF
D gene: TRBD2; V gene: TRBV5-6; J gene: TRBJ2-3; clone size: NA; CDR3 DNA: TGTGCCAGCAGCTTTGGGGGACTAGCTCCAGATACGCAGTATTTT; CDR3 protein: CASSFGGLAPDTQYF
D gene: TRBD2; V gene: TRBV15; J gene: TRBJ2-5; clone size: NA; CDR3 DNA: TGTGCCACCAGCAGTAGACTGAGCGGGGGGATTGGAGAGACCCAGTACTTC; CDR3 protein: CATSSRLSGGIGETQYF
D gene: NA; V gene: TRBV28; J gene: TRBJ2-5; clone size: NA; CDR3 DNA: TGTGCCAGCAGTTCACTAGTTTGGGATTGGGAGACCCAGTACTTC; CDR3 protein: CASSSLVWDWETQYF
D gene: TRBD1; V gene: TRBV28; J gene: TRBJ2-1; clone size: NA; CDR3 DNA: TGTGCCAGCAGTGGGGCCCGGGACAGAGCCTACAATGAGCAGTTCTTC; CDR3 protein: CASSGARDRAYNEQFF
D gene: TRBD1; V gene: TRBV29-1; J gene: TRBJ2-5; clone size: NA; CDR3 DNA: TGCAGCGTTACGACAGGGGTCCCGGAGACCCAGTACTTC; CDR3 protein: CSVTTGVPETQYF
D gene: TRBD1; V gene: TRBV6-4; J gene: TRBJ1-2; clone size: NA; CDR3 DNA: TGTGCCATCCCCCCCCAACCGGGACAGCCCTCGCATGGCTACACCTTC; CDR3 protein: CAIPPQPGQPSHGYTF
D gene: NA; V gene: TRBV4-2; J gene: TRBJ2-7; clone size: NA; CDR3 DNA: TGTGCCAGCAGCCAAGAAAGGTCTAGCCTCAACTACGAGCAGTACTTC; CDR3 protein: CASSQERSSLNYEQYF
D gene: NA; V gene: TRBV6-5; J gene: TRBJ2-7; clone size: few; CDR3 DNA: TGTGCCAGCAGTTACGGTGGCCCGCGGGAGCAGTACTTC; CDR3 protein: CASSYGGPREQYF